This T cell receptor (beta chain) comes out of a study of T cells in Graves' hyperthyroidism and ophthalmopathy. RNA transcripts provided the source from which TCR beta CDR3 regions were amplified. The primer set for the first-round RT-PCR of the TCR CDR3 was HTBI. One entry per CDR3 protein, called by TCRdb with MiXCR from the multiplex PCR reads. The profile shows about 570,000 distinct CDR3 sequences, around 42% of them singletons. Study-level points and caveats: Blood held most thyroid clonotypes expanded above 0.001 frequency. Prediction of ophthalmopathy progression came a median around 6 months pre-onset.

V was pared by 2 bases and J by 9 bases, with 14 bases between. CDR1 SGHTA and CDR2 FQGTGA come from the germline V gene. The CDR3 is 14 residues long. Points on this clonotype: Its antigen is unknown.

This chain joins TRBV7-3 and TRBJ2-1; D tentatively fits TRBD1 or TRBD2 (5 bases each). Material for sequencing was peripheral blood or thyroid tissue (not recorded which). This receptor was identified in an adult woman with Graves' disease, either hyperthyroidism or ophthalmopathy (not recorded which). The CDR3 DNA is TGTGCCAGCAGCTTAGGGGGACCTCGCATTGAGCAGTTCTTC. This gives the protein CASSLGGPRIEQFF.